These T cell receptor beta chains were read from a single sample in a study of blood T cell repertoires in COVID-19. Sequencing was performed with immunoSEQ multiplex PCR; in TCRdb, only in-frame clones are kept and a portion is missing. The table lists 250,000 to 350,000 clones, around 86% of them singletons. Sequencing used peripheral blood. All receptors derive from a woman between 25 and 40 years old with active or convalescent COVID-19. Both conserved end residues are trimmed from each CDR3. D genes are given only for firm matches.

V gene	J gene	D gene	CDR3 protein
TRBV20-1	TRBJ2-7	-	SASDARRGTYEQY
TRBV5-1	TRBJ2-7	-	AITYLMDRNSYEQY
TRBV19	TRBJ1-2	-	ASAPGDFYGYT
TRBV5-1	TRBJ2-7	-	ASSSLGMTSYEQY
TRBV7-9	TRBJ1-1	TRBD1	ASSLAGTGGPNTEAF
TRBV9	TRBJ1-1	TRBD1	ASTRTGANTEAF
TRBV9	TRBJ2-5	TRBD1	ASTPTGSQETQY
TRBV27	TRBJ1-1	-	ASSPLGVAEAF
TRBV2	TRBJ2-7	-	ASSLSYEQY
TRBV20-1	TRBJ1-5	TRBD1	SASEGAPGKNQPQH
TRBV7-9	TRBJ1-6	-	ASSRRQENSPLH
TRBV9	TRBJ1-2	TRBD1	ASSVESRGPEDGYT
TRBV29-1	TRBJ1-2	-	SVAHTGLYGYT
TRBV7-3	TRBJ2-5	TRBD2	ASSALAGGPQY